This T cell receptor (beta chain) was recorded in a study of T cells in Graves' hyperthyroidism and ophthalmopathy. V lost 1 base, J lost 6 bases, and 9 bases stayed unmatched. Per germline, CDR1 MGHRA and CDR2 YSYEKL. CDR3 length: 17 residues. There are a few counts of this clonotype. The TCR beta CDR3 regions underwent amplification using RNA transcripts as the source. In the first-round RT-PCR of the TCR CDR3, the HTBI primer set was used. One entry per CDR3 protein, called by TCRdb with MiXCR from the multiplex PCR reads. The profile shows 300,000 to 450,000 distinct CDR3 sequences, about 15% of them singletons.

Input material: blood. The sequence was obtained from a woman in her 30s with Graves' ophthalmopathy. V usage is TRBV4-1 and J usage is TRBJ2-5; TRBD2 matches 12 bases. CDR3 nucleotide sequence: TGCGCCAGCAGCCAAGTATCTAGCGGGGGGGGGAGAAAGACCCAGTACTTC. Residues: CASSQVSSGGGRKTQYF.